Following are 24 T cell receptor beta chains from one sample sequenced in a study of blood T cell repertoires in COVID-19. Repertoires were generated with immunoSEQ multiplex PCR, while TCRdb's copy carries only in-frame clones and drops some. The sample contains roughly 410,000 clones, around nine tenths of which appear only once. The sequencing input was peripheral blood. These receptors all stem from a woman in her thirties or forties with COVID-19, enrolled during active disease.

The chain carries TRBV27 and TRBJ1-5, with D unresolved. The CDR3 is 15 residues long. Germline V gene lookup returns CDR1 MNHEY and CDR2 SMNVEV (reference sequence). V was pared by 3 bases and J by 0 bases, with 9 bases between. CDR3 DNA: TGTGCCAGCAGTTTGCGGGCTTATAGCAATCAGCCCCAGCATTTT. It specifies CASSLRAYSNQPQHF.

V gene TRBV5-1 combines with J gene TRBJ1-3; D ambiguous. V was cut by 0 bases and J by 0 bases, with 13 bases left in between. Germline CDR1 SGHRS, CDR2 YFSETQ. The CDR3 totals 17 residues. CDR3 DNA sequence: TGCGCCAGCAGCTTGGAGGCGGCGGGCTCCTCTGGAAACACCATATATTTT. Amino acid sequence: CASSLEAAGSSGNTIYF.

The J gene is TRBJ1-2, the V gene TRBV30; maybe TRBD1 (6 bases). Germline V gene lookup returns CDR1 GTSNPN and CDR2 SVGIG (reference sequence). V was clipped by 2 bases and J by 7 bases, with 11 bases between them. CDR3 length equals 12 residues. CDR3 residues: CAWSRRGFGYTF. The CDR3 region has the DNA TGTGCCTGGAGTCGCAGGGGTTTTGGCTACACCTTC.

The chain couples TRBV4-3 to TRBJ2-1, with TRBD2 identical over 14 bases. Germline lookup yields CDR1 LGHNA and CDR2 YSLEER. J was trimmed by 3 bases and V by 6 bases; bases with no gene match: 10. The CDR3 runs 18 residues. The CDR3 nucleotides read TGCGCCAGCAGGGACGGGACTAGCGGGAGTTCGGACTACAATGAGCAGTTCTTC. As protein: CASRDGTSGSSDYNEQFF.

V gene TRBV5-1 combines with J gene TRBJ2-3; 10 bases fit TRBD1. The germline CDR1 and CDR2 sequences are SGHRS and YFSETQ. CDR3 length: 14 residues. With 3 bases clipped from V and 4 bases from J, the junction kept 2 bases outside the gene matches. The CDR3 coding sequence is TGCGCCAGCAGCTCCGGGACAGGGGCAGATACGCAGTATTTT. Encoded protein: CASSSGTGADTQYF.

The chain uses TRBV7-9 and TRBJ1-2; 9 bases are a match to TRBD1. This CDR3 is built from 14 residues. Losses at the gene ends were 3 bases for V and 7 bases for J; bases not matched to a gene: 6. Germline values: CDR1 SEHNR, CDR2 FQNEAQ (reference sequence). The chain's CDR3 is CASSFDRGAGGYTF. The CDR3 nucleotides read TGTGCCAGCAGCTTTGACAGGGGGGCAGGTGGCTACACCTTC.

The chain has TRBV15 and TRBJ1-4; D unresolved. The V and J ends lost 6 bases and 7 bases respectively, with 12 bases between them. The germline V gene encodes CDR1 LNHNV and CDR2 YYDKDF (reference sequence). CDR3 size: 13 residues. The CDR3 here is CATSTGKGEKLFF. As DNA, the CDR3 is TGTGCCACCAGTACGGGGAAGGGTGAAAAACTGTTTTTT.

The chain employs TRBV5-1 and TRBJ2-7; 9 bases agree with TRBD1. The CDR3 covers 14 residues. Germline CDR1 reads SGHRS; CDR2 reads YFSETQ. With V trimmed by 4 bases and J by 6 bases, 8 bases remained unmatched. The CDR3 protein is CASSPGTGNAEQYF. DNA for the CDR3: TGCGCCAGCAGCCCCGGGACAGGGAACGCCGAGCAGTACTTC.

The chain uses TRBV15 and TRBJ1-4; D gene unclear. Per the germline V gene, CDR1 is LNHNV and CDR2 is YYDKDF (reference sequence). This CDR3 comprises 13 residues. Trimming cost V 3 bases and J 5 bases, with 7 bases left between them. CDR3 coding DNA: TGTGCCACCAGCAGGCAGAACAATGAAAAACTGTTTTTT. Protein sequence: CATSRQNNEKLFF.

This sequence joins TRBV18 and TRBJ1-2; D unresolved. Deletions cut 1 base from V and 2 bases from J, with 11 bases between. This CDR3 is built from 15 residues. Germline V lookup: CDR1 KGHSH, CDR2 LQKENI. The CDR3 DNA reads TGTGCCAGCTCACCACAAGAGGAAACCAACTATGGCTACACCTTC. It codes for CASSPQEETNYGYTF.

The chain has TRBV4-3 and TRBJ1-1; no reliable D call. V gave up 3 bases and J gave up 8 bases, with 13 bases separating them. The germline V gene encodes CDR1 LGHNA and CDR2 YSLEER. The CDR3 runs 13 residues. The CDR3 nucleotides read TGCGCCAGCAGCCAGGGCCTTTCCAGGGAAGCTTTCTTT. It specifies CASSQGLSREAFF.

This sequence joins TRBV9 and TRBJ2-5, with 8 bases that match TRBD1. This CDR3 has 14 amino acids. V lost 4 bases to trimming and J lost 4 bases; unmatched junction nucleotides: 6. Germline CDR1 reads SGDLS; CDR2 reads YYNGEE. CDR3 in DNA: TGTGCCAGCAGCACCCGGACAGGGATAGAGACCCAGTACTTC. Translation: CASSTRTGIETQYF. The entire variable domain, with the rest obtained from reference TRBV9 and TRBJ2-5, is as follows: DSGVTQTPKHLITATGQRVTLRCSPRSGDLSVYWYQQSLDQGLQFLIQYYNGEERAKGNILERFSAQQFPDLHSELNLSSLELGDSALYFCASSTRTGIETQYFGPGTRLLVL.

The chain links TRBV7-9 to TRBJ1-2; 7 positions agree with TRBD1. The CDR3 totals 14 residues. Germline CDR1 SEHNR, CDR2 FQNEAQ (reference sequence). V lost 8 bases, J lost 4 bases, and 10 bases stayed unmatched. The CDR3 bases are TGTGCCAGCGCCGGGACAGCGGAACCCTATGGCTACACCTTC. This gives the protein CASAGTAEPYGYTF.

The V and J genes are TRBV12-3 or TRBV12-4 and TRBJ2-7; D gene uncertain. V lost 2 bases and J lost 5, with 7 bases in between. CDR3 length: 12 residues. In DNA, the CDR3 is TGTGCCAGCAGTTTATCTCAGGACGAGCAGTACTTC. This gives the protein CASSLSQDEQYF.

The chain uses TRBV28 and TRBJ2-3; TRBD2 agrees at 15 bases. Germline CDR1 and CDR2: MDHEN and SYDVKM. The CDR3 is made up of 17 amino acids. Trimming at V came to 5 bases and at J to 4 bases, leaving 7 bases not matched to a gene. CDR3 residues: CASSGKGLAGGADTQYF. CDR3 coding DNA: TGTGCCAGCAGTGGTAAGGGACTAGCGGGGGGCGCAGATACGCAGTATTTT.

The V and J genes are TRBV6-6 and TRBJ1-5, with TRBD1 matching over 9 bases. This CDR3 spans 14 amino acids. CDR1 is MNHNY, CDR2 SVGAGI, per germline (reference sequence). Trimming at V came to 8 bases and at J to 4 bases, leaving 6 bases not matched to a gene. The chain's CDR3 is CASGSTGGNQPQHF. The CDR3 DNA follows: TGTGCCAGCGGATCGACAGGGGGAAATCAGCCCCAGCATTTT.

The chain links TRBV7-8 to TRBJ2-5; 7 bases are a match to TRBD1. This CDR3 is 15 amino acids long. The V gene's germline CDR1 is SGHVS and CDR2 FQNEAQ. V shed 5 bases and J 3 bases; nucleotides not matched to a gene: 9. CDR3 bases: TGTGCCAGCAGCCTACAGAGGGGGCAAGAAGAGACCCAGTACTTC. As protein: CASSLQRGQEETQYF.

This rearrangement joins TRBV5-4 to TRBJ1-1, with 8 bases identical to TRBD1. The J segment lost 2 bases and the V segment lost 3 bases, leaving 6 bases of the junction unmatched. Germline V gene lookup returns CDR1 SGHNT and CDR2 YYREEE (reference sequence). The CDR3 is made up of 15 amino acids. As DNA, the CDR3 is TGTGCCAGCAGCTCTTTCACAGGGGGAAACACTGAAGCTTTCTTT. This sequence encodes CASSSFTGGNTEAFF.

V is TRBV6-2 or TRBV6-3 and J is TRBJ2-1; 10 bases agree with TRBD2. The CDR3 is 15 amino acids. V was clipped by 5 bases and J by 12 bases; unmatched bases: 13. Looked up from germline, CDR1 is MNHEY and CDR2 is SVGEGT. DNA of the CDR3: TGTGCCAGCAGTCGCGCTAGCGGGAGTTTGAGCAGGCAGTTCTTC. Translating gives CASSRASGSLSRQFF.

This chain joins TRBV4-3 and TRBJ2-4, with 9 bases fitting TRBD2. CDR1 and CDR2 from the germline V gene are LGHNA and YSLEER. This CDR3 spans 19 amino acids. V was pared by 1 base and J by 0 bases, with 10 bases of the junction left unmatched. CDR3 sequence: CASSQGVSGGPIAKNIQYF. Here the CDR3 DNA reads TGCGCCAGCAGCCAAGGAGTAAGCGGGGGGCCCATAGCCAAAAACATTCAGTACTTC.

The gene calls are TRBV6-5 and TRBJ1-1; 10 nucleotides line up with TRBD1. CDR3 size: 15 residues. The germline V gene encodes CDR1 MNHEY and CDR2 SVGAGI. V dropped 5 bases and J dropped 5; count of bases not matched to a gene: 8. CDR3 sequence reads: CASSPRQGAGTEAFF. In nucleotides, the CDR3 is TGTGCCAGCAGTCCCCGACAGGGGGCGGGAACTGAAGCTTTCTTT.

The chain is built from TRBV5-1 and TRBJ2-3; D possibly corresponds to TRBD1 (6 bases). This CDR3 region has 14 residues. Germline V CDR1 and CDR2: SGHRS, YFSETQ. V was shortened by 4 bases and J by 8 bases, with 17 bases between the two germline ends. The DNA of the CDR3 is TGCGCCAGCAGCCCTACCGGGACATCGGGTACGCAGTATTTT. This sequence encodes CASSPTGTSGTQYF.

The genes are TRBV9 and TRBJ1-2; D is perhaps TRBD1 (5 bases). Trimming took off 1 base at V and 4 bases at J, with 17 bases between the two ends. The CDR3 totals 16 residues. The germline CDR1 and CDR2 sequences are SGDLS and YYNGEE. The CDR3, as DNA: TGTGCCAGCAGCGTAAACCCGTCGACAGCCTTCTATGGCTACACCTTC. Its protein product is CASSVNPSTAFYGYTF.

The rearrangement links TRBV29-1 to TRBJ1-3, with no clear D. Between the trimmed V and J ends, which lost 7 bases and 1 base, there was a span of 5 bases. CDR1 is SQVTM and CDR2 is ANQGSEA in the germline V gene. The CDR3 has 11 amino acids. The CDR3 region is CSAQSGNTIYF. DNA for the CDR3: TGCAGCGCCCAATCTGGAAACACCATATATTTT.